This TCR beta chain was obtained from a study of blood T cells in healthy people across ages. Study-level points and caveats: The long-lived group displayed more naive CD4+ cells, plus higher diversity, than the aged donors did.

This clonotype was detected only a few times. The antigen is not known. A second PCR, run for about 7 to 12 cycles, used a sample-barcoded 5' primer plus a J-beta primer mix. A single record per CDR3 protein comes from TCRdb applying MiXCR to the 5' RACE reads. This sample has about 1.7 million distinct CDR3 sequences, with roughly 27% found just once. The ends were cut back, 7 bases at V and 7 bases at J, with 17 bases in the middle. The CDR3 spans 14 residues. Germline V lookup: CDR1 MNHEY, CDR2 SVGAGI. This sequence joins TRBV6-5 and TRBJ2-1; a weak D match, TRBD2 (5 bases). Sequencing was performed on blood. This clonotype was sampled from a woman in her 30s in good health. CDR3 sequence (DNA): TGTGCCAGCAACGGACTCGGCCGGTTTAATGAGCAGTTCTTC. Residues: CASNGLGRFNEQFF.